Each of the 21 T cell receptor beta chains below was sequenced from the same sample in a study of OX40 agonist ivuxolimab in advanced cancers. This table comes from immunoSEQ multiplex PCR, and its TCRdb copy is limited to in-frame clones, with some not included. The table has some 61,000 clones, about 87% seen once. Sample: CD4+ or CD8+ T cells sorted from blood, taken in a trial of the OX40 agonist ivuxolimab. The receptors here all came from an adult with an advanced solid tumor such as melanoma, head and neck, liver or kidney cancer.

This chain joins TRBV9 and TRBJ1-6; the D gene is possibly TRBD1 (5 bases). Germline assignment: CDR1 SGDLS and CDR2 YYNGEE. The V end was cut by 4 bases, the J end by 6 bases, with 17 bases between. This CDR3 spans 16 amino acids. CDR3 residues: CASSLPHGAGNSPLHF. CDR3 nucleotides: TGTGCCAGCAGCCTCCCCCATGGGGCCGGTAATTCACCCCTCCACTTT.

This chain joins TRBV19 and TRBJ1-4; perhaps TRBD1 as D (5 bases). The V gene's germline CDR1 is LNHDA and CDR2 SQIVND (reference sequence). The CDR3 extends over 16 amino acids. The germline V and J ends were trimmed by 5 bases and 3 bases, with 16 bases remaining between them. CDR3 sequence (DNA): TGTGCCAGTAGTCTGGACGGGGGGGTTGCTAATGAAAAACTGTTTTTT. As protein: CASSLDGGVANEKLFF. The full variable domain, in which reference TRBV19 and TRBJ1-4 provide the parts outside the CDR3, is DGGITQSPKYLFRKEGQNVTLSCEQNLNHDAMYWYRQDPGQGLRLIYYSQIVNDFQKGDIAEGYSVSREKKESFPLTVTSAQKNPTAFYLCASSLDGGVANEKLFFGSGTQLSVL.

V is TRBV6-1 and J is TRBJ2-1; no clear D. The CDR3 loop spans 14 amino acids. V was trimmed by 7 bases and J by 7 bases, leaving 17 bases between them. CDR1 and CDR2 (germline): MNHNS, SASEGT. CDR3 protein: CASTPRLLGNEQFF. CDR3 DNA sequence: TGTGCCAGCACCCCTAGGCTGCTCGGGAATGAGCAGTTCTTC.

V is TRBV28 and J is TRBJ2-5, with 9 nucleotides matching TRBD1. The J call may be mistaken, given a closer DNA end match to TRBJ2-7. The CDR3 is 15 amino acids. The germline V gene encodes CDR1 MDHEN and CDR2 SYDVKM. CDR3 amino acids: CASRSSGTGRYEQYF. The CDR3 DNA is TGTGCCAGCAGAAGCTCCGGGACAGGGAGGTACGAGCAGTACTTC.

As DNA, the CDR3 is TGTGCCAGCTCACCGGACATGAACACTGAAGCTTTCTTT. Its translation is CASSPDMNTEAFF. V is TRBV18 and J is TRBJ1-1; a possible D gene is TRBD1 (5 bases). Germline loops: CDR1 KGHSH, CDR2 LQKENI. Trimming pared 3 bases from V and 0 bases from J, leaving 5 bases between. This CDR3 region has 13 residues. Variable domain in full (rest from reference TRBV18 and TRBJ1-1): NAGVMQNPRHLVRRRGQEARLRCSPMKGHSHVYWYRQLPEEGLKFMVYLQKENIIDESGMPKERFSAEFPKEGPSILRIQQVVRGDSAAYFCASSPDMNTEAFFGQGTRLTVV.

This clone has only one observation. The CDR3 DNA is TGTGCCAGTAGTGCGACTAGCGGGAGTACCTACGAGCAGTACTTC. Translating gives CASSATSGSTYEQYF. The chain links TRBV19 to TRBJ2-7; TRBD2 agrees at 12 bases. Germline V gene data show CDR1 as LNHDA and CDR2 as SQIVND (reference sequence). V gave up 5 bases and J gave up 2 bases; unmatched junction bases: 4. This CDR3 is 15 amino acids long.

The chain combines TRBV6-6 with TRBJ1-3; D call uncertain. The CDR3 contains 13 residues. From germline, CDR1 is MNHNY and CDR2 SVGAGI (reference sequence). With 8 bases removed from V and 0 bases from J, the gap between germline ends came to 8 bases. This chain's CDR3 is CASAGSSGNTIYF. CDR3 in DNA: TGTGCCAGCGCAGGCAGCTCTGGAAACACCATATATTTT.

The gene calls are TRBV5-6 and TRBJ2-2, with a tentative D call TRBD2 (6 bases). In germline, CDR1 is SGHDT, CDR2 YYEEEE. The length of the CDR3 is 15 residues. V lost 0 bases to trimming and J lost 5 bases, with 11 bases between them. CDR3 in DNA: TGTGCCAGCAGCTTGGGGCGGGATTGGACCGGGGAGCTGTTTTTT. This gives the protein CASSLGRDWTGELFF.

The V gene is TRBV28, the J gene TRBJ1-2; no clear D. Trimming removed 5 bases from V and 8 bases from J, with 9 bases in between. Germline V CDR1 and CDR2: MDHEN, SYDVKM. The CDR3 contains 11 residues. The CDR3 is CASSVPWGYTF. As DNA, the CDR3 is TGTGCCAGCAGTGTGCCGTGGGGCTACACCTTC.

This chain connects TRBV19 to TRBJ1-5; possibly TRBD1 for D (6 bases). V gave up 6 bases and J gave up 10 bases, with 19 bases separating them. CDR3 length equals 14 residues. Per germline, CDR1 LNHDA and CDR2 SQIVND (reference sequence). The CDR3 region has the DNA TGTGCCAGTAGCCAAAGGGGGGATACGAAACCCCAGCATTTT. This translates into CASSQRGDTKPQHF.

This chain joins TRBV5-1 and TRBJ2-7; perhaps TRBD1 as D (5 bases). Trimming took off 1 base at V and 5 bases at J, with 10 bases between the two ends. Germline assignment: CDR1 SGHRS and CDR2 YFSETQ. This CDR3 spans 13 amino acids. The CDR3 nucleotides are TGCGCCAGCAGCTTGACAGGTCTCCACGAGCAGTACTTC. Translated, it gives CASSLTGLHEQYF.

CDR3 amino acids: CASSSNRGEQPQHF. The CDR3, as DNA: TGTGCCAGCAGCTCGAACAGGGGGGAGCAGCCCCAGCATTTT. This sequence joins TRBV13 and TRBJ1-5, with TRBD1 matching 8 bases. The CDR3 covers 14 residues. Looked up from germline, CDR1 is PRHDT and CDR2 is FYEKMQ (reference sequence). J lost 7 bases, V lost 4 bases, and 6 bases had no gene match.

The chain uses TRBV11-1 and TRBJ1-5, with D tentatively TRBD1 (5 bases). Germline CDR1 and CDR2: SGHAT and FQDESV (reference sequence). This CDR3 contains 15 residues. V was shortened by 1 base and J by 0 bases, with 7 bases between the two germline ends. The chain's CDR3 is CASSLEGHSNQPQHF. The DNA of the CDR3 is TGTGCCAGCAGCTTAGAAGGACATAGCAATCAGCCCCAGCATTTT.

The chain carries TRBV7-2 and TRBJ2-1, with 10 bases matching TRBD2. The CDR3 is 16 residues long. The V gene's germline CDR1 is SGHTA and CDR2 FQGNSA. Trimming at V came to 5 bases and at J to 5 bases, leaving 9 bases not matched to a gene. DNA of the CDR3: TGTGCCAGCAGCCCGATAGCGGGGGGCATAAACAATGAGCAGTTCTTC. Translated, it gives CASSPIAGGINNEQFF.

The CDR3 spells CASSAGGGYGYTF. In nucleotides, the CDR3 is TGTGCCAGCAGCGCCGGAGGGGGCTATGGCTACACCTTC. J is TRBJ1-2 and V is TRBV28; a possible D gene is TRBD1 (6 bases). The ends were cut back, 6 bases at V and 4 bases at J, with 12 bases in the middle. This CDR3 contains 13 residues. Looked up from germline, CDR1 is MDHEN and CDR2 is SYDVKM.

In nucleotides, the CDR3 is TGCGCCAGCAGCTTACAGGGGCCCCCTTCGCTGGAGACCCAGTACTTC. Amino acids: CASSLQGPPSLETQYF. V is TRBV5-1 and J is TRBJ2-5; 7 nucleotides match TRBD1. This CDR3 contains 16 residues. The ends lost 2 bases at V and 5 bases at J; junction bases unmatched: 12. Germline V gene lookup returns CDR1 SGHRS and CDR2 YFSETQ.

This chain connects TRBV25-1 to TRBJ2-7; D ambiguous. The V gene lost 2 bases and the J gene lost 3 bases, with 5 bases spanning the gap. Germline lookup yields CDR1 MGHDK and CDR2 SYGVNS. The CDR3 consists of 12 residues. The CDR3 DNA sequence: TGTGCCAGCAGTGAACGCAGCTACGAGCAGTACTTC. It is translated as CASSERSYEQYF.

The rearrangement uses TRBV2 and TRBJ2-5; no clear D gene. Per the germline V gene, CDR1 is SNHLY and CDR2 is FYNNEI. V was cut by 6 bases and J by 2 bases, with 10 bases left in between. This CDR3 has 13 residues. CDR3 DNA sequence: TGTGCCAGCAGGCGCGGATCTCAAGAGACCCAGTACTTC. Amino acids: CASRRGSQETQYF.

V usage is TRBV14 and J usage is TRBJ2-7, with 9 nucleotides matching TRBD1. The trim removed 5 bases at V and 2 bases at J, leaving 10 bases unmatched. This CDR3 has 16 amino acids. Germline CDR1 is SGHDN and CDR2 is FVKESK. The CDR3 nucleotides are TGTGCCAGCAGCGCGCCTGGGACAGGGACCACCTACGAGCAGTACTTC. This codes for CASSAPGTGTTYEQYF.

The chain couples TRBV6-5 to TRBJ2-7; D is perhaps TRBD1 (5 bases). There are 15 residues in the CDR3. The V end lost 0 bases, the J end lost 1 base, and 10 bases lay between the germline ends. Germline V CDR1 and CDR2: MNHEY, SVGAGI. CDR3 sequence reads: CASSYSGTGSYEQYF. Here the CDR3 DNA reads TGTGCCAGCAGTTACTCCGGAACAGGTTCCTACGAGCAGTACTTC.

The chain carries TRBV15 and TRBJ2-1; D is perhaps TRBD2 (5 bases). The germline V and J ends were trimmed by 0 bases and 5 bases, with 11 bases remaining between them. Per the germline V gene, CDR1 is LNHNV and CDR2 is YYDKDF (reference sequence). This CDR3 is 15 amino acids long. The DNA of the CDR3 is TGTGCCACCAGCAGAGAACCGGGATGGAACAATGAGCAGTTCTTC. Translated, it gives CATSREPGWNNEQFF.